This T cell receptor beta chain was captured by sequencing in a study of shared clonotypes between healthy human individuals (dated by TCRdb to 2018 to 2020). At the level of the whole study: A couple of women and a few men aged 18 to 49 years were included in the cohort. For each donor, CD4 naive and CD4 memory were each run on three plates, CD8 naive on two plates, and CD8 memory on one plate. To estimate repertoire size and how much clonotype sharing occurs between individuals, the study deeply sequenced the blood TCR repertoires of a handful of healthy adults. Different laboratories and diverse techniques were used to prepare libraries and sequence TCR repertoires, to increase sequencing depth and limit assay-specific biases. Between about 0.85 and 8.9 billion PBMCs per donor were obtained by leukapheresis.

The CDR3, from cysteine to phenylalanine, totals 14 residues. Of the read, only the CDR3 DNA is kept; its 42 bases are in frame from base 1. Sequences SGHDT (CDR1) and YYEEEE (CDR2) are obtained from the germline V gene. V was cut back by 0 bases and J by 8 bases, leaving a gap of 14 bases between them. The donors were healthy, HIV-negative adults who had no recently reported acute infections or vaccinations. All donors were Caucasian adults living in Nashville, Tennessee, USA. Magnetic negative selection was used to enrich CD4+ T cells, after which naive cells were positively selected on CD45RA and the negative fraction became the memory subset. Blood was collected by leukapheresis, and PBMCs were isolated by Ficoll-Histopaque density gradient centrifugation and then cryopreserved in liquid nitrogen vapor phase. Purity and quantity of every magnetically sorted T cell population were checked by analytical flow cytometry. Each sorted fraction had its genomic DNA isolated and then quantified by UV absorbance on a Nanodrop 2000c.

To note about this clone: The target of this receptor is not known. Base-call qualities are not available, and no considerably larger clone is one nucleotide away.

Broader findings and caveats from the paper: Rarefaction of sorted-subset datasets indicated incomplete sequencing despite the large sequencing depth. Sampling was restricted to blood, and TCR repertoires in tissue are likely to differ from TCR repertoires in blood. Pairwise subsampling led to the expectation that sequencing depth would affect the degree of clonotype sharing among donors. Across four donors, approximately 5% of naive CD4, around 3.5% of naive CD8, about 2% of memory CD4, and approximately 0.4% of memory CD8 clonotypes were shared. The small number of donors limited the genetic and exposure-history diversity represented. Larger estimated clonotype richness was generally found for naive subsets than for memory subsets. Clonotypes shared by all four sorted-subset donors showed higher generation probabilities than non-shared clonotypes.

TCR CDR3 regions were amplified from genomic DNA by multiplex PCR using the deep immunoSEQ assay. For each cell subset, the extracted genomic DNA was distributed evenly across all wells of several immunoSEQ 96-well plates, and each plate served as one replicate. Each replicate PCR for sorted subsets received roughly 0.2 ug genomic DNA, equal to tens of thousands of T cell genomes. Purified libraries were measured with a Qubit 3.0 fluorometer, size-checked on a Bioanalyzer 2100, and measured again with the KAPA Library Quantification kit. Every immunoSEQ 96-well plate was sequenced on a separate single-read 150-cycle Illumina NextSeq 550 flow cell. The study's processing was this. Because the immunoSEQ output held only junctional sequences and lacked quality scores, the filtering could not match the filtering applied to full-length reads. Sequences were annotated with PyIR, a Python wrapper for IgBLAST v1.9, using IMGT germline references to assign V/J genes and CDR3. Any read was removed if the V/J assignment was weak (E-value above 1e-6), the CDR3 was missing, or the read contained stop codons, out-of-frame junctions, or ambiguous translated residues. V3J clonotypes were defined by identical inferred V gene, J gene, and CDR3 amino acid sequence. Percentage overlap between repertoires was calculated by dividing the number of shared unique clonotypes by the size of the smaller repertoire. Richness of each repertoire was evaluated using RTK rarefaction, the Chao1 estimator, and Recon v2.1 estimates of unobserved clonotypes. For all TCRbeta clonotypes obtained by the gDNA method from a few donors, generation probabilities were computed with OLGA. This is the immuneACCESS table as TCRdb keeps it, with only in-frame sequences that have V and J called. A part of the clones is gone; compared with another copy, unresolved V genes explain less than half, and the rest is unexplained. That table is the source of V, J and clone size, and D and trimming were worked out from the DNA. Counted in this sample were some 2 million clones; roughly 94% of them appeared once. The ten top clones hold 0.1% to 0.15% of the sample.

What was sequenced was naive CD4+ T cells sorted from blood. According to the study, the label for this sample's cell subset or site signals: CD45RA+ positively selected. The rearrangement joined TRBV5-6 to TRBJ1-2; the D gene cannot be named for sure. The TCR was taken from a man younger than 30 in good health. CDR3 sequence: CASSLAGPEGGYTF. The nucleotide sequence reads as follows: TGTGCCAGCAGCTTGGCCGGGCCCGAGGGAGGCTACACCTTC.